The 7 T cell receptor beta chains below come from one sample, sequenced in a study of T cell changes during pregnancy in multiple sclerosis. Method: immunoSEQ multiplex PCR; TCRdb's copy keeps in-frame clones and lacks some. The sample lists about 100,000 clones; 91% were seen once. The source material was peripheral blood, sampled after pregnancy. The receptors originated from a female donor with multiple sclerosis, enrolled in a pregnancy study.

The CDR3 coding sequence is TGCAGCGTCGAGGACAGGAACTATGGCTACACCTTC. As protein: CSVEDRNYGYTF. The chain couples TRBV29-1 to TRBJ1-2; 7 nucleotides line up with TRBD1. V was pared by 6 bases and J by 2 bases, with 3 bases of the junction left unmatched. The CDR3 is made up of 12 amino acids. Germline V gene lookup returns CDR1 SQVTM and CDR2 ANQGSEA.

This rearrangement joins TRBV6-5 to TRBJ1-5; D is unresolved. Germline V gene lookup returns CDR1 MNHEY and CDR2 SVGAGI. The CDR3 extends over 14 amino acids. Trimming took off 6 bases at V and 6 bases at J, with 15 bases between the two ends. The CDR3 sequence is CASRPTRGSQPQHF. As DNA, the CDR3 is TGTGCCAGCAGGCCTACTCGGGGAAGTCAGCCCCAGCATTTT.

The chain recombines TRBV5-1 with TRBJ2-3; 8 nucleotides agree with TRBD1. The CDR3 has 15 residues. V shed 0 bases and J 6 bases; nucleotides not matched to a gene: 6. The germline V gene has CDR1 SGHRS and CDR2 YFSETQ. The CDR3 coding sequence is TGCGCCAGCAGCTTGGGGGGCGGACAGGGTGATACGCAGTATTTT. This encodes CASSLGGGQGDTQYF.

This chain connects TRBV7-8 to TRBJ2-5, with 13 bases that match TRBD2. Losses at the gene ends were 5 bases for V and 2 bases for J; bases not matched to a gene: 11. This CDR3 is built from 18 residues. The germline V gene encodes CDR1 SGHVS and CDR2 FQNEAQ. The CDR3 loop is CASSARLAGGQLQETQYF. CDR3 bases: TGTGCCAGCAGCGCAAGACTAGCGGGGGGCCAGCTTCAAGAGACCCAGTACTTC.

V and J are TRBV2 and TRBJ1-1; D is perhaps TRBD1 (5 bases). V gave up 5 bases and J gave up 5 bases, with 12 bases separating them. The CDR3 spans 13 residues. Germline CDR1 SNHLY, CDR2 FYNNEI. CDR3 in amino acids: CASSITRVTEAFF. The CDR3 DNA reads TGTGCCAGCAGTATAACCAGGGTAACTGAAGCTTTCTTT.

The J gene is TRBJ2-5, the V gene TRBV9; 7 bases agree with TRBD1. The CDR3 is 14 residues long. Per germline, CDR1 SGDLS and CDR2 YYNGEE. Trimming cost V 0 bases and J 3 bases; bases outside gene matches: 2. CDR3 bases: TGTGCCAGCAGCGTAGGAGGGGGCGAAGAGACCCAGTACTTC. The encoded protein is CASSVGGGEETQYF.

This clone was picked up one time. The chain employs TRBV29-1 and TRBJ1-2; D unclear. The CDR3 is 11 residues long. Deletions cut 3 bases from V and 4 bases from J, with 6 bases between. The germline CDR1 and CDR2 sequences are SQVTM and ANQGSEA. CDR3 protein: CSVDNPYGYTF. DNA of the CDR3: TGCAGCGTTGACAATCCCTATGGCTACACCTTC.